Below are 12 T cell receptor beta chains sequenced from a single sample in a study of cytomegalovirus exposure and HLA in healthy donors. Amplification used 60 Vbeta primers and 13 Jbeta primers. TCRdb keeps only in-frame clones here, not all; method: immunoSEQ multiplex PCR. Among tens of thousands of clones listed, 60% to 80% were seen once. Sequencing input: PBMCs. Receptors originate from a woman in her twenties or thirties in good health and CMV-seropositive.

This rearrangement joins TRBV5-1 to TRBJ2-6, with 10 bases that match TRBD1. This CDR3 comprises 17 residues. The germline CDR1 and CDR2 sequences are SGHRS and YFSETQ. The V gene end was trimmed by 0 bases and the J gene end by 4 bases; junction bases not matched to a gene: 4. The CDR3 bases are TGCGCCAGCAGCTTGGTGGGACAGGGGTTAGGGGCCAACGTCCTGACTTTC. Translating it yields CASSLVGQGLGANVLTF.

The sample holds a few counts of this clone. This CDR3 reads CASSPHPTGKGTEAFF. The CDR3 DNA sequence: TGTGCCAGCAGCCCGCATCCGACAGGGAAGGGGACTGAAGCTTTCTTT. The chain carries TRBV7-9 and TRBJ1-1, with 7 bases matching TRBD1. V was clipped by 5 bases and J by 5 bases; unmatched bases: 14. Germline V gene lookup returns CDR1 SEHNR and CDR2 FQNEAQ (reference sequence). The CDR3 is made up of 16 amino acids.

This rearrangement joins TRBV7-2 to TRBJ1-3, with D unclear. The CDR3 has 12 amino acids. The V gene's germline CDR1 is SGHTA and CDR2 FQGNSA. Trimming cost V 3 bases and J 5 bases, with 5 bases left between them. CDR3 residues: CASSFNRNTIYF. In DNA form, the CDR3 reads TGTGCCAGCAGCTTTAATAGAAACACCATATATTTT.

The J gene is TRBJ1-5, the V gene TRBV6-1, with D unclear. With 8 bases removed from V and 7 bases from J, the gap between germline ends came to 12 bases. The germline gives CDR1 MNHNS, CDR2 SASEGT. This CDR3 contains 12 residues. The CDR3 DNA follows: TGTGCCAGCGCCTTTACGGGGCAGCCCCAGCATTTT. Its translation: CASAFTGQPQHF.

This chain connects TRBV5-4 to TRBJ2-5; a possible D gene is TRBD1 (6 bases). The end of the DNA fits TRBJ2-7 better, so the J call may be wrong. The CDR3 has 14 residues. Looked up from germline, CDR1 is SGHNT and CDR2 is YYREEE (reference sequence). The CDR3 reads CASSLADRSYEQYF. As DNA, the CDR3 is TGTGCCAGCAGCTTGGCAGACAGGTCCTACGAGCAGTACTTC.

This chain connects TRBV14 to TRBJ1-5; D is unclear. Germline values: CDR1 SGHDN, CDR2 FVKESK. Trimming took off 0 bases at V and 4 bases at J, with 4 bases between the two ends. CDR3 length: 13 amino acids. CDR3 coding DNA: TGTGCCAGCAGCCAAGACGGGAATCAGCCCCAGCATTTT. This codes for CASSQDGNQPQHF.

The V call is TRBV7-6, the J call TRBJ2-5; 10 nucleotides agree with TRBD1. The germline V gene has CDR1 SGHVS and CDR2 FNYEAQ. The CDR3 runs to 14 residues. V was clipped by 5 bases and J by 10 bases; unmatched bases: 10. The CDR3 DNA reads TGTGCCAGCAGCCCGACAGGGGGCGCCGGGGGCCAGTACTTC. As protein: CASSPTGGAGGQYF. The complete variable domain, with remaining parts taken from reference TRBV7-6 and TRBJ2-5, reads GAGVSQSPRYKVTKRGQDVALRCDPISGHVSLYWYRQALGQGPEFLTYFNYEAQQDKSGLPNDRFSAERPEGSISTLTIQRTEQRDSAMYRCASSPTGGAGGQYFGPGTRLLVL.

This clone was seen a single time. J is TRBJ2-7 and V is TRBV7-9; tentatively, D is TRBD1 (6 bases). Trimming stripped 0 bases from V and 1 base from J, with 13 bases between. CDR3 length equals 16 residues. Germline V lookup: CDR1 SEHNR, CDR2 FQNEAQ (reference sequence). CDR3 sequence reads: CASSLAGKRGSYEQYF. The CDR3 nucleotides read TGTGCCAGCAGCTTAGCGGGGAAGAGGGGGTCCTACGAGCAGTACTTC. Full variable domain (rest looked up from reference TRBV7-9 and TRBJ2-7): DTGVSQNPRHKITKRGQNVTFRCDPISEHNRLYWYRQTLGQGPEFLTYFQNEAQLEKSRLLSDRFSAERPKGSFSTLEIQRTEQGDSAMYLCASSLAGKRGSYEQYFGPGTRLTVT.

The chain has TRBV5-1 and TRBJ1-2; D is perhaps TRBD1 (6 bases). The CDR3 spans 12 residues. From germline, CDR1 is SGHRS and CDR2 YFSETQ. The ends were cut back, 4 bases at V and 6 bases at J, with 10 bases in the middle. CDR3 sequence reads: CASSPRQDGYTF. In nucleotides, the CDR3 is TGCGCCAGCAGCCCCCGACAGGATGGCTACACCTTC.

This clone was seen once. The chain links TRBV6-5 to TRBJ1-2, with 8 positions matching TRBD1. This CDR3 region has 14 residues. V gave up 6 bases and J gave up 2 bases; unmatched junction bases: 5. Germline loops: CDR1 MNHEY, CDR2 SVGAGI. This chain's CDR3 is CASSTGGINYGYTF. CDR3 nucleotide sequence: TGTGCCAGCAGCACAGGGGGAATCAACTATGGCTACACCTTC.

The genes are TRBV6-5 and TRBJ1-2; D is undetermined. Germline V gene sequence: CDR1 MNHEY, CDR2 SVGAGI. V lost 2 bases, J lost 2 bases, and 9 bases lay in between. This CDR3 comprises 14 residues. In DNA form, the CDR3 reads TGTGCCAGCAGTTACAGAGGAGGAAACTATGGCTACACCTTC. It yields the protein CASSYRGGNYGYTF.

This clone was counted a few times. The gene calls are TRBV6-5 and TRBJ2-1, with 14 bases fitting TRBD2. Germline CDR1 is MNHEY and CDR2 is SVGAGI. This CDR3 region has 16 residues. The V gene end was trimmed by 2 bases and the J gene end by 6 bases; junction bases not matched to a gene: 3. CDR3: CASSYRGTSGSNEQFF. The DNA of the CDR3 is TGTGCCAGCAGTTACCGGGGGACTAGCGGGAGCAATGAGCAGTTCTTC.